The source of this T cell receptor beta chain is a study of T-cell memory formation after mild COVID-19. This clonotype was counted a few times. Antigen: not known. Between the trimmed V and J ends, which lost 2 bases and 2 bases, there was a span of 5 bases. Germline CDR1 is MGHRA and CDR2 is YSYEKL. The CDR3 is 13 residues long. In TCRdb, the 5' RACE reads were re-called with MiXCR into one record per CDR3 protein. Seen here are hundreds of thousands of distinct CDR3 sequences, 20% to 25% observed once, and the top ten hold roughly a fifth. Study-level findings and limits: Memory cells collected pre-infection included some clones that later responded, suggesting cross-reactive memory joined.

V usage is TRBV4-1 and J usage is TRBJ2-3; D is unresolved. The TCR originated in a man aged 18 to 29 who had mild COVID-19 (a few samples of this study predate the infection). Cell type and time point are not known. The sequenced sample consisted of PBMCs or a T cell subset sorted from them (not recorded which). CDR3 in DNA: TGCGCCAGCAGCCAAACTGCCACAGATACGCAGTATTTT. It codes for CASSQTATDTQYF.